The rows below give T cell receptor beta chains drawn from one sample of a study of blood T cell repertoires in COVID-19. The protocol was immunoSEQ multiplex PCR, while the TCRdb copy is restricted to in-frame clones and leaves out a portion. The sample comprises over 350,000 clones, 88% of which are singletons, and approximately 1% rests with the top ten. The material sequenced was PBMCs or T cells enriched from blood (not recorded which). These receptors came from a woman in her twenties or thirties with acute COVID-19. CDR3s include the opening cysteine and the closing phenylalanine or tryptophan. The D gene is left open where the match is weak. Expanded clones get a size class; other rows say once, few or many, or leave the size out.

. TRBJ1-5 . TRBV19 16 CASSIGSLSQNQPQHF TGTGCCAGTAGTATAGGGAGTTTGAGTCAGAATCAGCCCCAGCATTTT
TRBD1 TRBJ1-3 once TRBV18 17 CASSPMDRAQLGNTIYF TGTGCCAGCTCACCAATGGACAGGGCCCAGCTTGGAAACACCATATATTTT
TRBD1 TRBJ1-1 . TRBV3-1/TRBV3-2 13 CASRRQGITEAFF TGTGCCAGCAGACGACAGGGAATAACTGAAGCTTTCTTT
. TRBJ2-6 . TRBV27 15 CASSLLSSGANVLTF TGTGCCAGCAGTTTATTGAGCTCTGGGGCCAACGTCCTGACTTTC
. TRBJ1-2 . TRBV3-1/TRBV3-2 13 CASSLLWRDGYTF TGTGCCAGCAGCTTGCTTTGGAGGGATGGCTACACCTTC
TRBD1 TRBJ1-1 . TRBV6-5 15 CASRQYGQANTEAFF TGTGCCAGCAGACAGTACGGACAGGCGAACACTGAAGCTTTCTTT
TRBD1 TRBJ2-1 . TRBV2 10 CASSPGQGFF TGTGCCAGCAGTCCGGGACAGGGCTTCTTC
. TRBJ1-5 . TRBV24-1 12 CATSDPDQPQHF TGTGCCACCAGTGATCCCGATCAGCCCCAGCATTTT
. TRBJ2-1 . TRBV6-6 16 CASSYSIGTHYNEQFF TGTGCCAGCAGTTACTCGATAGGGACTCATTACAATGAGCAGTTCTTC
TRBD1 TRBJ1-6 . TRBV2 16 CASSGDSALNNSPLHF TGTGCCAGCAGCGGGGACAGCGCCCTTAACAATTCACCCCTCCACTTT
. TRBJ2-4 . TRBV2 16 CASSEGPDRSKNIQYF TGTGCCAGCAGTGAGGGACCCGACAGGTCCAAAAACATTCAGTACTTC
. TRBJ1-2 . TRBV6-5 15 CASSYGWGPRYGYTF TGTGCCAGCAGTTACGGTTGGGGCCCTCGCTATGGCTACACCTTC
. TRBJ2-7 . TRBV29-1 16 CSVDGGTGQPSYEQYF TGCAGCGTTGATGGGGGAACAGGACAGCCGTCCTACGAGCAGTACTTC
. TRBJ1-3 . TRBV27 17 CASSLVSPGEYGNTIYF TGTGCCAGCAGTTTAGTCAGCCCCGGGGAATATGGAAACACCATATATTTT
. TRBJ1-4 . TRBV19 14 CASSRQFSNEKLFF TGTGCCAGTAGTCGACAGTTTTCTAATGAAAAACTGTTTTTT
TRBD1 TRBJ2-5 . TRBV5-5 16 CASSQYRGPAQETQYF TGTGCCAGCAGCCAATACAGGGGGCCAGCACAAGAGACCCAGTACTTC
. TRBJ1-1 . TRBV7-9 14 CASSLVGGGAEAFF TGTGCCAGCAGCTTAGTGGGCGGAGGCGCTGAAGCTTTCTTT
. TRBJ1-6 . TRBV7-8 17 CASSLVVGTRLNSPLHF TGTGCCAGCAGCTTAGTCGTCGGGACACGCCTTAATTCACCCCTCCACTTT
. TRBJ2-1 once TRBV2 13 CASTRLAYNEQFF TGTGCCAGCACGAGACTAGCCTACAATGAGCAGTTCTTC
TRBD1 TRBJ1-6 once TRBV2 16 CASSTGVGSYNSPLHF TGTGCCAGTAGTACAGGGGTTGGATCCTATAATTCACCCCTCCACTTT
. TRBJ1-3 . TRBV29-1 12 CSVGQAGNTIYF TGCAGCGTTGGCCAGGCGGGAAACACCATATATTTT
TRBD1 TRBJ1-1 . TRBV30 11 CARQGLTEAFF TGTGCCAGACAGGGTCTCACTGAAGCTTTCTTT
TRBD1 TRBJ1-5 . TRBV10-2 15 CASSLSTGGDQPQHF TGCGCCAGCAGTTTATCTACAGGGGGCGATCAGCCCCAGCATTTT
TRBD1 TRBJ2-1 . TRBV29-1 12 CSVRQGYNEQFF TGCAGCGTTAGACAGGGCTACAATGAGCAGTTCTTC
. TRBJ1-1 once TRBV4-2 15 CASSQEMGHDTEAFF TGTGCCAGCAGCCAGGAAATGGGGCACGACACTGAAGCTTTCTTT
TRBD1 TRBJ1-2 . TRBV6-5 16 CASSLGQGETNYGYTF TGTGCCAGCAGTTTAGGACAGGGGGAAACTAACTATGGCTACACCTTC
. TRBJ2-3 . TRBV29-1 13 CSVADPRGGTQYF TGCAGCGTCGCGGACCCCAGAGGGGGTACGCAGTATTTT
. TRBJ1-2 . TRBV5-1 14 CASSEQGSGYGYTF TGCGCCAGCAGCGAACAGGGAAGCGGCTATGGCTACACCTTC
TRBD2 TRBJ2-3 . TRBV11-3 15 CASSFSGQSTDTQYF TGTGCCAGCAGCTTTAGCGGGCAAAGCACAGATACGCAGTATTTT
. TRBJ2-7 . TRBV27 13 CASSPRGLSEQYF TGTGCCAGCAGTCCCAGGGGTTTATCCGAGCAGTACTTC
. TRBJ2-3 . TRBV7-6 13 CASSYRVADTQYF TGTGCCAGCAGCTACAGGGTTGCAGATACGCAGTATTTT
TRBD1 TRBJ2-7 . TRBV30 15 CAWSRMNRGTVEQYF TGTGCCTGGAGCAGGATGAACAGGGGAACGGTCGAGCAGTACTTC
TRBD1 TRBJ2-4 . TRBV6-6 16 CASSYGQGPSKNIQYF TGTGCCAGCAGTTATGGACAGGGGCCATCCAAAAACATTCAGTACTTC
. TRBJ2-7 . TRBV5-1 13 CASSFYSAYEQYF TGCGCCAGCAGCTTTTACAGTGCCTACGAGCAGTACTTC
. TRBJ2-7 . TRBV5-4 14 CASSLTGESYEQYF TGTGCCAGCAGCCTGACGGGGGAATCCTACGAGCAGTACTTC
TRBD1 TRBJ2-3 . TRBV7-2 15 CASSPQTGWTDTQYF TGTGCCAGCAGCCCCCAGACAGGGTGGACAGATACGCAGTATTTT
. TRBJ1-6 . TRBV30 15 CAWTKNSGGNSPLHF TGTGCCTGGACCAAAAACAGTGGGGGGAATTCACCCCTCCACTTT
TRBD1 TRBJ1-6 . TRBV19 16 CASSPLRDRVNSPLHF TGTGCCAGTAGCCCCCTCCGGGACAGGGTAAATTCACCCCTCCACTTT
TRBD1 TRBJ2-3 . TRBV24-1 16 CATSDPDRGQADTQYF TGTGCCACCAGTGACCCGGACAGGGGGCAAGCAGATACGCAGTATTTT
. TRBJ1-5 . TRBV19 18 CASTSRTTGFGSNQPQHF TGTGCCAGTACCTCGAGAACCACAGGGTTCGGAAGCAATCAGCCCCAGCATTTT
TRBD1 TRBJ1-1 few TRBV18 15 CASSHRQGMNTEAFF TGTGCCAGCTCACACCGACAGGGGATGAACACTGAAGCTTTCTTT
TRBD1 TRBJ1-2 once TRBV6-5 14 CASSYFGTGYGYTF TGTGCCAGCAGTTACTTCGGGACAGGCTATGGCTACACCTTC
TRBD1 TRBJ1-1 . TRBV5-1 13 CASSSWTGTWAFF TGCGCCAGCAGCTCCTGGACAGGGACCTGGGCTTTCTTT
TRBD1 TRBJ1-1 . TRBV5-1 15 CASSLEGGSNTEAFF TGCGCCAGCAGCTTGGAAGGGGGCTCGAACACTGAAGCTTTCTTT
. TRBJ2-2 . TRBV2 13 CASSAYTPGELFF TGTGCCAGCAGTGCTTACACGCCTGGGGAGCTGTTTTTT
. TRBJ1-2 . TRBV29-1 11 CSVAVGYGYTF TGCAGCGTTGCGGTTGGCTATGGCTACACCTTC
. TRBJ1-1 few TRBV12-3/TRBV12-4 13 CASRTDKNTEAFF TGTGCCAGCAGAACTGACAAGAACACTGAAGCTTTCTTT
TRBD1 TRBJ2-2 . TRBV6-5 14 CATRDRGRTGELFF TGTGCCACCCGGGACAGGGGGCGCACCGGGGAGCTGTTTTTT
. TRBJ1-4 . TRBV9 15 CASSPRAATNEKLFF TGTGCCAGCAGCCCGCGGGCCGCAACTAATGAAAAACTGTTTTTT
. TRBJ2-7 . TRBV9 17 CASSVPHPTGSFYEQYF TGTGCCAGCAGCGTACCCCACCCGACAGGTTCTTTCTACGAGCAGTACTTC
TRBD1 TRBJ2-1 . TRBV20-1 11 CSARTGALQFF TGCAGTGCTAGGACAGGGGCTTTGCAGTTCTTC
. TRBJ2-5 . TRBV27 15 CATSGTLQGVETQYF TGTGCCACCTCCGGCACTTTACAGGGAGTGGAGACCCAGTACTTC
TRBD2 TRBJ2-7 . TRBV4-3 15 CASSQGVLAGYEQYF TGCGCCAGCAGCCAAGGTGTCCTAGCGGGGTACGAGCAGTACTTC
. TRBJ1-2 . TRBV10-1 19 CASSESIPEGHPGGYGYTF TGCGCCAGCAGTGAGTCGATACCCGAGGGACATCCGGGGGGCTATGGCTACACCTTC
. TRBJ1-2 . TRBV2 13 CASSEPGSGGYTF TGTGCCAGCAGTGAACCAGGGTCCGGCGGCTACACCTTC
. TRBJ2-1 . TRBV6-5 15 CASSWGLPAYNEQFF TGTGCCAGCAGTTGGGGGCTGCCGGCATACAATGAGCAGTTCTTC
. TRBJ1-4 few TRBV5-1 14 CASSYSGANEKLFF TGCGCCAGCAGCTATTCGGGGGCTAATGAAAAACTGTTTTTT
TRBD1 TRBJ1-4 . TRBV9 14 CASNLGGWDEKLFF TGTGCCAGCAACTTAGGGGGCTGGGATGAAAAACTGTTTTTT
TRBD1 TRBJ1-1 . TRBV9 15 CASSVAGTGGAEAFF TGTGCCAGCAGCGTAGCCGGGACAGGCGGCGCTGAAGCTTTCTTT